This T cell receptor (beta chain) was sequenced during a study of beta chain features in type 1 diabetes. Whole-study findings and limits: For patients, the naive, central memory and Treg TCRB repertoires appeared more alike than for healthy donors.

The whole isolated RNA underwent reverse transcription, so sequencing captured expressed TCRB transcripts. Method: immunoSEQ multiplex PCR; TCRdb's copy keeps in-frame clones and lacks some. The sample carries 450,000 to 600,000 clones, about 29% recorded once. In regard to this clone: Its antigen is unknown.

In total, each donor contributed a single heparinised blood draw that averaged about 110 mL. This CDR3 has 15 residues. Looked up from germline, CDR1 is LGHNA and CDR2 is YSLEER. The V gene lost 1 base and the J gene lost 4 bases, with 12 bases spanning the gap. This TCR was sampled from a young man in good health. The sequencing input was naive CD4+ T cells from blood. The chain carries TRBV4-3 and TRBJ2-3; the D gene is possibly TRBD2 (6 bases). The CDR3 sequence is CASSQGGMSADTQYF. The CDR3, as DNA: TGCGCCAGCAGCCAAGGCGGGATGTCGGCAGATACGCAGTATTTT.